What follows is one TCR beta chain and its context. The authors' processing: Counts of nucleated cells, estimated from reference gene primer amplification, were obtained. TCRdb keeps only in-frame clones here, not all; method: immunoSEQ multiplex PCR. The V and J calls and clone size are taken from that table; D and trimming were inferred from the DNA. The sample holds fewer than 8,000 clones, 80% to 90% seen once. This record belongs to a study of blood T cell repertoires in COVID-19. The wider study: Acute-phase and convalescent COVID-19 samples originated in the United States, Italy and Spain. In each case, the material was cDNA or gDNA derived from T cells, B-cell-depleted T cells, or PBMCs.

Trimming stripped 3 bases from V and 6 bases from J, with 7 bases between. Germline loops: CDR1 KGHDR, CDR2 SFDVKD. This CDR3 contains 12 residues. Sequencing input: peripheral blood. This receptor was identified in a man in his 70s with active COVID-19. The J gene is TRBJ1-2, the V gene TRBV24-1, with unresolved D. CDR3 in amino acids: CATSDVADGYTF. CDR3 nucleotides: TGTGCCACCAGTGATGTGGCTGATGGCTACACCTTC.